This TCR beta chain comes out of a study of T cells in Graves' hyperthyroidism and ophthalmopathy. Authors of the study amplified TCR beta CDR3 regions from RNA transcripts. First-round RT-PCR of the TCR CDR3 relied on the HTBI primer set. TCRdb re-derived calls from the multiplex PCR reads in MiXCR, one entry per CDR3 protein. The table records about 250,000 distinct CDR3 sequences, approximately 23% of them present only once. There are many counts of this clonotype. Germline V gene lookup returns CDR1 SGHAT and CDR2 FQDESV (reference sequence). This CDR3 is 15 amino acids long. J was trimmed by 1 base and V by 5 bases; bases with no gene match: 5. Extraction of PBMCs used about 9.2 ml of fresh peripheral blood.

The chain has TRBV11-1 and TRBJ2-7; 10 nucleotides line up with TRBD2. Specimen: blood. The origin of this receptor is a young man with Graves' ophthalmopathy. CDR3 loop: CASSKTSGFSYEQYF. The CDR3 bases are TGTGCCAGCAGCAAGACTAGCGGGTTTTCCTACGAGCAGTACTTC.